This paragraph reports one TCR beta chain. Libraries were prepared by immunoSEQ multiplex PCR; TCRdb keeps only in-frame clonotypes and omits some of them. Here the sample spans about 100,000 clones, less than 85% being singletons. The entry originates in a study of blood T cell repertoires in COVID-19. Across the whole study: From T cells, B-cell-depleted T cells, or PBMCs came the material, which was cDNA or gDNA.

CDR1 KGHSH and CDR2 LQKENI come from the germline V gene. This CDR3 contains 15 residues. V lost 3 bases to trimming and J lost 3 bases; unmatched junction nucleotides: 3. This sequence originates from a woman of 80 years or more with active or convalescent COVID-19. The chain employs TRBV18 and TRBJ1-4; 8 nucleotides match TRBD1. Sequencing was carried out using peripheral blood. Written as DNA, the CDR3 is TGTGCCAGCTCACCCCCGGGACAGGCTAATGAAAAACTGTTTTTT. Its protein product is CASSPPGQANEKLFF.